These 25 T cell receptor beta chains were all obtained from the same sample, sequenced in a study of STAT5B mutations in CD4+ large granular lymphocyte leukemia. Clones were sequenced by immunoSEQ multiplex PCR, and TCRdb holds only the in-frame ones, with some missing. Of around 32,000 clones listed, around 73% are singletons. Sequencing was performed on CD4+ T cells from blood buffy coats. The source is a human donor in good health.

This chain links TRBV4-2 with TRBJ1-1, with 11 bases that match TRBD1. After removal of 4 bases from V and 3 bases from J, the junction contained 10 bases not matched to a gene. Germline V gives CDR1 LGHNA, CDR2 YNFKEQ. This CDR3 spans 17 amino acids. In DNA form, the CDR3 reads TGTGCCAGCAGCCTTGCTCCTCCGGGACAGGGGGACACTGAAGCTTTCTTT. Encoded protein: CASSLAPPGQGDTEAFF.

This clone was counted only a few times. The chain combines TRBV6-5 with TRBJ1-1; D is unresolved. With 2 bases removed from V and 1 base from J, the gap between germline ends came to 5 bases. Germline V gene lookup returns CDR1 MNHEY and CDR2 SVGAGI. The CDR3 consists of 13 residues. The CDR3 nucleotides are TGTGCCAGCAGTTACCAGAGGAACACTGAAGCTTTCTTT. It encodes CASSYQRNTEAFF.

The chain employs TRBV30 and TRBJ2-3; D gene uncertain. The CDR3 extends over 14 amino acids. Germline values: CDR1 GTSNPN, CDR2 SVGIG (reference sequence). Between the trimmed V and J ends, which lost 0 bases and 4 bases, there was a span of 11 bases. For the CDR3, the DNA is TGTGCCTGGAGTGTAGGGAAAGGACCAGATACGCAGTATTTT. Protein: CAWSVGKGPDTQYF.

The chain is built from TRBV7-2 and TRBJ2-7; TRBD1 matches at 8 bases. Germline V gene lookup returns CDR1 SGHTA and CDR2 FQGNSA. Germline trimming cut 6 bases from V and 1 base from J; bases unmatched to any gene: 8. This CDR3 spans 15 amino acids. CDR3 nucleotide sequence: TGTGCCAGCAGACGTACAGGGGGGATTTCCTACGAGCAGTACTTC. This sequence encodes CASRRTGGISYEQYF.

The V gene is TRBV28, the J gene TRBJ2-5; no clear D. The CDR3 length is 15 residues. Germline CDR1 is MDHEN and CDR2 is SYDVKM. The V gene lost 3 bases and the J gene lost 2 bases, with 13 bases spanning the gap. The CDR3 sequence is CASSLERVRQETQYF. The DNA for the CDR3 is TGTGCCAGCAGTTTGGAAAGGGTGAGGCAAGAGACCCAGTACTTC.

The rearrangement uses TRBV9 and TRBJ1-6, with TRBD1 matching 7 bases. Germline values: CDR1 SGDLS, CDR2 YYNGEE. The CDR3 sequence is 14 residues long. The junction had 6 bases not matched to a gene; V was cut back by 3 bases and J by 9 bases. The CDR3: CASSAGTVTSPLHF. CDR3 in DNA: TGTGCCAGCAGCGCTGGGACAGTGACTTCACCCCTCCACTTT.

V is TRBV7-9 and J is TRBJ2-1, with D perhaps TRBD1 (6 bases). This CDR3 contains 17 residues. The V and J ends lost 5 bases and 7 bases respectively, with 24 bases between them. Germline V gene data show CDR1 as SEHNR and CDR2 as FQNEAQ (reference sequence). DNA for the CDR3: TGTGCCAGCAGCCAATCCTTAGGCAGGGGAGCGAAAAATGAGCAGTTCTTC. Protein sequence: CASSQSLGRGAKNEQFF.

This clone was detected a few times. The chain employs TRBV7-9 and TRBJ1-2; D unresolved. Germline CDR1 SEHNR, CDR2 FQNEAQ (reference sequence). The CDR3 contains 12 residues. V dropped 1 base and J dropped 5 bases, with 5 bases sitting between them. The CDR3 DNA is TGTGCCAGCAGCTTAGAAACTTATGGCTACACCTTC. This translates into CASSLETYGYTF.

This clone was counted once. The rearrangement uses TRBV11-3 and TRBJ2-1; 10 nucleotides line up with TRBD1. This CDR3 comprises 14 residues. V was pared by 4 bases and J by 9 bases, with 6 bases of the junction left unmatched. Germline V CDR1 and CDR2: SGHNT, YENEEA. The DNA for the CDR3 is TGTGCCAGCAGCTCTGGGACAGGGGTGGGTGAGCAGTTCTTC. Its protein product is CASSSGTGVGEQFF.

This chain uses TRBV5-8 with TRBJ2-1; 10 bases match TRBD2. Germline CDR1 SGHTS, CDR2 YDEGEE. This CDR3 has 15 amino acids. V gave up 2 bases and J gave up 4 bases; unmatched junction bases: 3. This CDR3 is CASSFGLAAYNEQFF. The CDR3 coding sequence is TGTGCCAGCAGCTTTGGACTAGCGGCATACAATGAGCAGTTCTTC.

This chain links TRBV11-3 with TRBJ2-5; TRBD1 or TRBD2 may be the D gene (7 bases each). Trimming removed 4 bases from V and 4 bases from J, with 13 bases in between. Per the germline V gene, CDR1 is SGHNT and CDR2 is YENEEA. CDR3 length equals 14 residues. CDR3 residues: CASSSGGGGETQYF. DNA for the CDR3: TGTGCCAGCAGCTCAGGGGGGGGTGGAGAGACCCAGTACTTC.

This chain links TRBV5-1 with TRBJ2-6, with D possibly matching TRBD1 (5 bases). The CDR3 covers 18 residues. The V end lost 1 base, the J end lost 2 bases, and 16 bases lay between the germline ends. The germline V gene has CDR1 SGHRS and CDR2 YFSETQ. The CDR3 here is CASSLLGQGIAGANVLTF. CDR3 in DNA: TGCGCCAGCAGCTTGTTAGGGCAGGGTATAGCTGGGGCCAACGTCCTGACTTTC. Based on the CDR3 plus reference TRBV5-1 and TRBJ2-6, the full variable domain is KAGVTQTPRYLIKTRGQQVTLSCSPISGHRSVSWYQQTPGQGLQFLFEYFSETQRNKGNFPGRFSGRQFSNSRSEMNVSTLELGDSALYLCASSLLGQGIAGANVLTFGAGSRLTVL.

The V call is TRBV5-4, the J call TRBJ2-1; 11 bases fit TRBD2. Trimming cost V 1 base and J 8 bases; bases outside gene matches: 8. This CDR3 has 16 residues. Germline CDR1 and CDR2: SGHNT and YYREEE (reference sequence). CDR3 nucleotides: TGTGCCAGCAGCTTGAGACTAGCGGGAAACTTCGATGAGCAGTTCTTC. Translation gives CASSLRLAGNFDEQFF.

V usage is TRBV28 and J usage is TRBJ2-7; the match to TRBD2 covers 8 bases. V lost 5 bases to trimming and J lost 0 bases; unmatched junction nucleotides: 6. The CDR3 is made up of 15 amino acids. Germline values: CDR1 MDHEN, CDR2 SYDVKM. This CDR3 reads CASSGFGGGSYEQYF. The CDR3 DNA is TGTGCCAGCAGTGGGTTCGGGGGGGGCTCCTACGAGCAGTACTTC. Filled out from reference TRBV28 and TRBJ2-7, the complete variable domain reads DVKVTQSSRYLVKRTGEKVFLECVQDMDHENMFWYRQDPGLGLRLIYFSYDVKMKEKGDIPEGYSVSREKKERFSLILESASTNQTSMYLCASSGFGGGSYEQYFGPGTRLTVT.

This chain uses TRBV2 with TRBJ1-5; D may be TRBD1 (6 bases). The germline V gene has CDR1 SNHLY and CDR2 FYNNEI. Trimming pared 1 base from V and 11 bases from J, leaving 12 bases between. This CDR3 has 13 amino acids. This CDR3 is CASSEGGPGAQHF. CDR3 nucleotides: TGTGCCAGCAGTGAAGGGGGGCCAGGGGCCCAGCATTTT.

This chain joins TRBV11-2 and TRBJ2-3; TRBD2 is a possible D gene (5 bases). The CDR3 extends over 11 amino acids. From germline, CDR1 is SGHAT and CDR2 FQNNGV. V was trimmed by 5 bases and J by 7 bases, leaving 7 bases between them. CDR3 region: CASSTGNTQYF. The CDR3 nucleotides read TGTGCCAGCAGCACCGGGAATACGCAGTATTTT. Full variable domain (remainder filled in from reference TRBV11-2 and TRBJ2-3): EAGVAQSPRYKIIEKRQSVAFWCNPISGHATLYWYQQILGQGPKLLIQFQNNGVVDDSQLPKDRFSAERLKGVDSTLKIQPAKLEDSAVYLCASSTGNTQYFGPGTRLTVL.

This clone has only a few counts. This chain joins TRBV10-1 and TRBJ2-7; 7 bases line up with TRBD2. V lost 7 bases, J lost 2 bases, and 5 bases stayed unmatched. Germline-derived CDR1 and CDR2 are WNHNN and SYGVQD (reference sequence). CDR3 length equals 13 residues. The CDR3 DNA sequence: TGCGCCAGCATGGGAGGGATTGCCTACGAGCAGTACTTC. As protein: CASMGGIAYEQYF.

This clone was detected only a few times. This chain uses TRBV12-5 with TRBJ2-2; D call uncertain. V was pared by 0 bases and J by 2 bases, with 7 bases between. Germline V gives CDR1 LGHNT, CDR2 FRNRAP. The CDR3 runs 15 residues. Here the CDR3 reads CASGLVRLNTGELFF. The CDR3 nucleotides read TGTGCTAGTGGTTTGGTAAGGCTTAACACCGGGGAGCTGTTTTTT.

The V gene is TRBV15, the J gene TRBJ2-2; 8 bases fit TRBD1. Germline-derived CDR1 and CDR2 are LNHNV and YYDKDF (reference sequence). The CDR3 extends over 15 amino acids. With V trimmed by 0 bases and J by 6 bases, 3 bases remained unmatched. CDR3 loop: CATSRDWTGSGELFF. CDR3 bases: TGTGCCACCAGCAGAGATTGGACAGGGTCCGGGGAGCTGTTTTTT.

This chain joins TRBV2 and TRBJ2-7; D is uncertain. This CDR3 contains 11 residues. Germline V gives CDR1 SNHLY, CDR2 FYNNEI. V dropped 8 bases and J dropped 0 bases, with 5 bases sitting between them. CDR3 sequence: CASHYSYEQYF. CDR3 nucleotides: TGTGCCAGCCACTACTCCTACGAGCAGTACTTC.

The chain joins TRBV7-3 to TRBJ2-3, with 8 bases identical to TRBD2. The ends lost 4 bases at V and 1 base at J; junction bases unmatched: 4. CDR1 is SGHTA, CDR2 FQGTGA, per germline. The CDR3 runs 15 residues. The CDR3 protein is CASSSGGVGTDTQYF. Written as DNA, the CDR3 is TGTGCCAGCAGCTCCGGGGGGGTCGGCACAGATACGCAGTATTTT.

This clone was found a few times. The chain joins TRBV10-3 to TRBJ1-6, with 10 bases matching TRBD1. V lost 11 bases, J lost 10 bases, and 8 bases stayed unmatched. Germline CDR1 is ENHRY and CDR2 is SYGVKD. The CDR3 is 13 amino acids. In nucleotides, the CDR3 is TGTGCCTCGGGACAGGGGTCCTTCTCACCCCTCCACTTT. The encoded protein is CASGQGSFSPLHF.

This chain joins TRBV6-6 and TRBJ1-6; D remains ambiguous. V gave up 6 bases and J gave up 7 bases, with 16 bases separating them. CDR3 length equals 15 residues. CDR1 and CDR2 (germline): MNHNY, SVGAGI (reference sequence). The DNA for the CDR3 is TGTGCCAGCAGCCCTTTGGATCGATTAAATTCACCCCTCCACTTT. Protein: CASSPLDRLNSPLHF.

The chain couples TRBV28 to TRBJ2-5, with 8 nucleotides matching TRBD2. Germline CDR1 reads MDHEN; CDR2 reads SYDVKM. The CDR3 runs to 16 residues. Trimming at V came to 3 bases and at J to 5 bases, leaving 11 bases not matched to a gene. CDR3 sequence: CASSLTGGAARETQYF. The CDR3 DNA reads TGTGCCAGCAGTTTGACGGGGGGGGCGGCACGGGAGACCCAGTACTTC.

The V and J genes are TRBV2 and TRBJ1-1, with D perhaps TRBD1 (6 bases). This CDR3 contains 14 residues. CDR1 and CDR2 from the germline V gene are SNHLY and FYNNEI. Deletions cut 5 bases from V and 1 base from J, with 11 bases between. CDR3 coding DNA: TGTGCCAGCAGTTCCGGGACAAAGAACACTGAAGCTTTCTTT. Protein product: CASSSGTKNTEAFF.